The clone carrying this TCR beta chain was detected only once. What it recognizes is unknown. This specimen belongs to a study of cytomegalovirus exposure and HLA in healthy donors. Despite likely unrecorded immune exposures, the donors were nominally healthy at the time of sampling. Regarding the study as a whole: Later on, an analysis tied roughly 17,000 TCR beta sequences to HLA alleles at 0.05 false discovery rate.

In the PCR, 60 Vbeta and 13 Jbeta primers were used. TCRdb's copy holds only in-frame clones and misses some; the assay was immunoSEQ multiplex PCR. The sample lists around 90,000 clones, 78% occurring once. The sample comprised PBMCs. The clonotype was recovered from a middle-aged woman in good health and CMV-seronegative.

CDR3 amino acids: CASSLVWADEQFF. In DNA, the CDR3 is TGTGCCAGCAGCTTGGTTTGGGCCGATGAGCAGTTCTTC. This sequence joins TRBV5-4 and TRBJ2-1; D not resolved. CDR1 and CDR2 from the germline V gene are SGHNT and YYREEE (reference sequence). The CDR3 spans 13 residues. Trimming pared 0 bases from V and 8 bases from J, leaving 9 bases between.